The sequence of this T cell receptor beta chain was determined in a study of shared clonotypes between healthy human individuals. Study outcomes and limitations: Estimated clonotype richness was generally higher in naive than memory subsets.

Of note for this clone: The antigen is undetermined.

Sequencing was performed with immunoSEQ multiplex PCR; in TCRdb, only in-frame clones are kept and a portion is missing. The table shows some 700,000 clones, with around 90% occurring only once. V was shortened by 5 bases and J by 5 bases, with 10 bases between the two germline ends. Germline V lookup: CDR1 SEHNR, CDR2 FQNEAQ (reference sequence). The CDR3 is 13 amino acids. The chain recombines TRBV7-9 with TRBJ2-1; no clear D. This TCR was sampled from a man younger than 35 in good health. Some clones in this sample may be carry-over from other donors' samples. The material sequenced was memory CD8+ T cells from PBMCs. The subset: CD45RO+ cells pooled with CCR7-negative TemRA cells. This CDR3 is CASSVSRNNEQFF. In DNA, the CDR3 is TGTGCCAGCAGCGTCAGCAGAAACAATGAGCAGTTCTTC.